This T cell receptor beta chain was identified during a study of early T cells in non-severe SARS-CoV-2 infection. About the research overall: Bulk RNA taken from unsorted whole blood was sequenced, leaving chains unpaired. Study-wide findings and caveats: VDJdb matching favored anti-spike CD8 responses, missing private and CD4 specificities.

Note on this clonotype: Its target is unknown.

Trimming cost V 6 bases and J 15 bases, with 21 bases left between them. The CDR3 runs to 13 residues. Researchers attached unique molecular identifiers to individual cDNA molecules. TCRdb redid the calling of the 5' RACE reads with MiXCR, one entry per CDR3 protein. Of fewer than 50,000 distinct CDR3 sequences listed, about 12% are singletons. The genes are TRBV12-3 or TRBV12-4 and TRBJ2-1; unclear D gene. Input material: whole blood. The clonotype originates from an adult who was a healthcare worker with PCR-confirmed SARS-CoV-2 infection or an uninfected control (not recorded which). In DNA, the CDR3 is TGTGCCAGCAGCCCCATCTACACCCCGAGGCCGTTCTTC. Its translation: CASSPIYTPRPFF.